This T cell receptor beta chain was obtained from a study of blood T cell repertoires in COVID-19. As for the study in general: The cDNA or gDNA used as material had been derived from T cells, B-cell-depleted T cells, or PBMCs.

In the original workflow: Reference gene primers were amplified, and this amplification served to estimate nucleated cell counts. The assay was immunoSEQ multiplex PCR, and TCRdb's table has in-frame clones only and misses some. V and J calls and clone size follow that table, whereas D and trimming were derived from the DNA. The table has 85,000 to 130,000 clones, 84% seen once; the top ten hold roughly 29%. Trimming left V 2 bases short and J 1 base short, with 12 bases between. Germline-derived CDR1 and CDR2 are MNHNY and SVGAGI (reference sequence). This CDR3 is 16 amino acids long. The receptor comes from a man aged 55-75 years with acute or convalescent COVID-19. Sequencing was carried out using peripheral blood. The chain couples TRBV6-6 to TRBJ1-5; D possibly corresponds to TRBD1 (6 bases). The CDR3 here is CASSYVGQGSNQPQHF. CDR3 DNA sequence: TGTGCCAGCAGTTACGTGGGGCAGGGGAGCAATCAGCCCCAGCATTTT.